This passage covers 13 T cell receptor beta chains from one sample sequenced in a study of T cell responses to AZD1222 COVID-19 vaccine. Sequenced by immunoSEQ multiplex PCR; TCRdb stores in-frame clones only, minus some. The sample shows 55,000 to 75,000 clones, more than 65% of them seen only once. This sample comprised peripheral blood, obtained on day 0 of MenACWY control vaccination. These receptor sequences come from an adult in good health.

In the case of this clone: The same CDR3 is also encoded by other DNA sequences in this sample. The J gene is TRBJ2-3, the V gene TRBV5-4; TRBD1 is a possible D gene (5 bases). CDR3 length: 13 residues. The ends were cut back, 0 bases at V and 3 bases at J, with 5 bases in the middle. Germline V gene data show CDR1 as SGHNT and CDR2 as YYREEE (reference sequence). CDR3: CASSLEGTDTQYF. The CDR3 DNA reads as TGTGCCAGCAGCTTGGAGGGGACAGATACGCAGTATTTT. The whole variable domain, filled in from reference TRBV5-4 and TRBJ2-3, reads ETGVTQSPTHLIKTRGQQVTLRCSSQSGHNTVSWYQQALGQGPQFIFQYYREEENGRGNFPPRFSGLQFPNYSSELNVNALELDDSALYLCASSLEGTDTQYFGPGTRLTVL.

This clone was seen just once. The genes are TRBV7-2 and TRBJ2-7, with D maybe TRBD1 (5 bases). The CDR3 spans 16 residues. V was cut by 1 base and J by 3 bases, with 16 bases left in between. Germline V lookup: CDR1 SGHTA, CDR2 FQGNSA. The CDR3 spells CASSLEDSRSSYEQYF. The CDR3 coding sequence is TGTGCCAGCAGCTTAGAAGACAGTAGGAGTAGCTACGAGCAGTACTTC.

The chain combines TRBV11-2 with TRBJ1-4; D may be TRBD1 (5 bases). The CDR3 is made up of 13 amino acids. Germline CDR1 is SGHAT and CDR2 is FQNNGV. The V gene lost 1 base and the J gene lost 15 bases, with 15 bases spanning the gap. CDR3 amino acids: CASSLVSGAGMFF. The CDR3 coding sequence is TGTGCCAGCAGCTTAGTTTCTGGGGCAGGGATGTTTTTT.

The chain is built from TRBV6-5 and TRBJ1-6; a weak D match, TRBD1 (5 bases). Trimming removed 6 bases at V and 8 bases at J, with 11 bases between. Germline CDR1 and CDR2: MNHEY and SVGAGI. This CDR3 is 13 amino acids long. DNA of the CDR3: TGTGCCAGCAGCCCCGACAGAGATTCACCCCTCCACTTT. It codes for CASSPDRDSPLHF.

V and J are TRBV9 and TRBJ2-1, with D perhaps TRBD2 (5 bases). Trimming removed 2 bases from V and 7 bases from J, with 16 bases in between. Germline values: CDR1 SGDLS, CDR2 YYNGEE. This CDR3 comprises 15 residues. For the CDR3, the DNA is TGTGCCAGCAGCGTCGAGCCTGGGAGTCCGAATGAGCAGTTCTTC. This codes for CASSVEPGSPNEQFF.

The chain links TRBV10-3 to TRBJ1-6, with 7 positions matching TRBD1. The CDR3 has 13 amino acids. The junction had 0 bases not matched to a gene; V was cut back by 4 bases and J by 6 bases. Per germline, CDR1 ENHRY and CDR2 SYGVKD. This CDR3 is CAISGQGNSPLHF. As DNA, the CDR3 is TGTGCCATCAGTGGACAGGGTAATTCACCCCTCCACTTT.

The chain recombines TRBV5-8 with TRBJ1-6; 8 nucleotides line up with TRBD1. V was clipped by 5 bases and J by 10 bases; unmatched bases: 5. CDR3 length: 13 residues. Germline V gene sequence: CDR1 SGHTS, CDR2 YDEGEE. For the CDR3, the DNA is TGTGCCAGCAGAGGACAGGGAAACTCACCCCTCCACTTT. It codes for CASRGQGNSPLHF.

This clone was seen more than once but under ten times. V usage is TRBV28 and J usage is TRBJ1-2; 8 bases align to TRBD1. Germline-derived CDR1 and CDR2 are MDHEN and SYDVKM. The CDR3 runs 13 residues. The ends lost 5 bases at V and 7 bases at J; junction bases unmatched: 6. The CDR3 bases are TGTGCCAGCAGTGAGGACAGGGTCCGTGGCTACACCTTC. Protein sequence: CASSEDRVRGYTF.

The sample holds a few counts of this clone. The chain carries TRBV15 and TRBJ2-5; D gene unclear. The CDR3 contains 14 residues. The ends were cut back, 0 bases at V and 1 base at J, with 6 bases in the middle. Germline-derived CDR1 and CDR2 are LNHNV and YYDKDF (reference sequence). CDR3 sequence: CATSRDRTQETQYF. CDR3 in DNA: TGTGCCACCAGCAGAGATAGAACCCAAGAGACCCAGTACTTC.

This chain links TRBV19 with TRBJ1-4, with D uncertain. CDR1 and CDR2 from the germline V gene are LNHDA and SQIVND (reference sequence). Trimming stripped 8 bases from V and 5 bases from J, with 15 bases between. The CDR3 loop spans 14 amino acids. For the CDR3, the DNA is TGTGCCAGTGGACGCCGGGATACAAATGAAAAACTGTTTTTT. Translating it yields CASGRRDTNEKLFF.

The gene calls are TRBV7-9 and TRBJ2-5; 7 nucleotides agree with TRBD2. Trimming at V came to 7 bases and at J to 5 bases, leaving 7 bases not matched to a gene. From germline, CDR1 is SEHNR and CDR2 FQNEAQ (reference sequence). The CDR3 totals 13 residues. CDR3 coding DNA: TGTGCCAGCACCTTCGGGGGGTTCGAGACCCAGTACTTC. This sequence encodes CASTFGGFETQYF.

The rearrangement joins TRBV5-1 to TRBJ1-4; D unresolved. V dropped 4 bases and J dropped 3 bases, with 10 bases sitting between them. The germline V gene has CDR1 SGHRS and CDR2 YFSETQ. The CDR3 sequence is 14 residues long. CDR3 protein: CASSIGLANEKLFF. The CDR3 DNA reads as TGCGCCAGCAGCATCGGGTTGGCTAATGAAAAACTGTTTTTT.

The chain employs TRBV30 and TRBJ1-1; maybe TRBD1 (5 bases). Trimming cost V 4 bases and J 10 bases, with 13 bases left between them. The CDR3 contains 11 residues. CDR1 and CDR2 from the germline V gene are GTSNPN and SVGIG (reference sequence). DNA for the CDR3: TGTGCCTGGACCCTGGGGGGTGTAGCTTTCTTT. This translates into CAWTLGGVAFF.